This T cell receptor (beta chain) was sequenced during a study of T-cell memory formation after mild COVID-19. For the study at large: TCR clustering was largely donor specific. Overall study results and limits: Pre-infection memory held some responding clones, suggesting pre-existing cross-reactive T cells responded. While clones contracting from day 15 to 85 were balanced between CD4 and CD8, later expanders leaned CD4+.

It was 5'RACE with constant-segment primers that produced the TCR alpha and TCR beta cDNA libraries, which carried sample barcodes and UMIs. TCRdb analysed the 5' RACE reads with MiXCR anew, one entry per CDR3 protein. The sample has 240,000 or so distinct CDR3 sequences, roughly a tenth seen once. The CDR3 runs 14 residues. J was trimmed by 5 bases and V by 0 bases; bases with no gene match: 3. The germline V gene has CDR1 SGHRS and CDR2 YFSETQ. This clonotype has just a few counts. Its antigen is unidentified. This TCR was sampled from a man in his late teens or twenties who had mild COVID-19 (a few samples of this study predate the infection). Cell type and time point are not known. Sequencing input: PBMCs or a T cell subset sorted from them (not recorded which). The rearrangement uses TRBV5-1 and TRBJ2-7; 9 bases fit TRBD1. This CDR3 reads CASSLGTGAHEQYF. Written as DNA, the CDR3 is TGCGCCAGCAGCTTGGGGACAGGGGCCCACGAGCAGTACTTC. The variable domain in full, with the rest retrieved from reference TRBV5-1 and TRBJ2-7, is KAGVTQTPRYLIKTRGQQVTLSCSPISGHRSVSWYQQTPGQGLQFLFEYFSETQRNKGNFPGRFSGRQFSNSRSEMNVSTLELGDSALYLCASSLGTGAHEQYFGPGTRLTVT.